Presented here are 26 T cell receptor beta chains from one specimen sequenced in a study of blood T cell repertoires in COVID-19. The repertoire was sequenced with immunoSEQ multiplex PCR; TCRdb's copy has only in-frame clones and lacks some. The sample holds 90,000 to 130,000 clones, less than 85% seen once. The specimen sequenced was peripheral blood. The receptors originated from a woman of 80 years or more with acute or convalescent COVID-19.

V and J are TRBV10-2 and TRBJ2-1; 8 positions agree with TRBD2. The CDR3 consists of 14 residues. Trimming at V came to 2 bases and at J to 8 bases, leaving 5 bases not matched to a gene. Per germline, CDR1 WSHSY and CDR2 SAAADI. The CDR3 region is CASSERGGHDEQFF. Written as DNA, the CDR3 is TGCGCCAGCAGTGAGCGGGGGGGCCACGATGAGCAGTTCTTC.

This sequence joins TRBV7-2 and TRBJ2-3, with 7 bases lining up with TRBD2. CDR3 size: 13 residues. With V trimmed by 10 bases and J by 2 bases, 6 bases remained unmatched. CDR1 and CDR2 from the germline V gene are SGHTA and FQGNSA. CDR3 sequence: CAKRAGSTDTQYF. The CDR3 nucleotides read TGTGCCAAGAGAGCGGGGTCCACAGATACGCAGTATTTT.

The chain employs TRBV5-5 and TRBJ1-2, with 11 bases lining up with TRBD1. The CDR3 totals 16 residues. Trimming cost V 0 bases and J 2 bases; bases outside gene matches: 3. The germline V gene encodes CDR1 SGHKS and CDR2 YYEKEE (reference sequence). CDR3: CASSLGRDRGNYGYTF. CDR3 sequence (DNA): TGTGCCAGCAGCTTGGGACGGGACAGGGGGAACTATGGCTACACCTTC.

V and J are TRBV10-2 and TRBJ1-6; D perhaps matches TRBD1 (5 bases). From germline, CDR1 is WSHSY and CDR2 SAAADI. V gave up 6 bases and J gave up 6 bases, with 12 bases separating them. There are 14 residues in the CDR3. The CDR3 DNA is TGCGCCAGCAGCCTGGACACCCTTAATTCACCCCTCCACTTT. Translating it yields CASSLDTLNSPLHF.

This clone has just one count. CDR3 coding DNA: TGTGCCAGCAGCTTAAGGGGGACTAGCGGGAGGGCCAGCACAGATACGCAGTATTTT. It encodes CASSLRGTSGRASTDTQYF. The chain uses TRBV7-7 and TRBJ2-3; 16 bases fit TRBD2. Germline V gene lookup returns CDR1 SSHAT and CDR2 FNYEAQ (reference sequence). The length of the CDR3 is 19 residues. V was pared by 2 bases and J by 0 bases, with 5 bases of the junction left unmatched. Combining the CDR3 with reference TRBV7-7 and TRBJ2-3 gives the whole variable domain GAGVSQSPRYKVTKRGQDVTLRCDPISSHATLYWYQQALGQGPEFLTYFNYEAQPDKSGLPSDRFSAERPEGSISTLTIQRTEQRDSAMYRCASSLRGTSGRASTDTQYFGPGTRLTVL.

This clone was recorded only once. The chain joins TRBV5-1 to TRBJ2-5; D is possibly TRBD2 (6 bases). V lost 1 base and J 4 bases, leaving 14 bases between the germline ends. This CDR3 comprises 15 residues. The germline CDR1 and CDR2 sequences are SGHRS and YFSETQ. The CDR3 bases are TGCGCCAGCAGCTTGTGGGGGGATCCAACAGAGACCCAGTACTTC. Its translation: CASSLWGDPTETQYF.

The rearrangement joins TRBV6-5 to TRBJ1-5; 7 bases fit TRBD1. V gave up 8 bases and J gave up 0 bases; unmatched junction bases: 7. The CDR3 totals 15 residues. CDR1 is MNHEY and CDR2 is SVGAGI in the germline V gene. DNA for the CDR3: TGTGCCAGCCTCAAGGGGGCTGATAGCAATCAGCCCCAGCATTTT. Translation: CASLKGADSNQPQHF.

The gene calls are TRBV6-1 and TRBJ2-1; TRBD1 matches 7 bases. CDR1 is MNHNS, CDR2 SASEGT, per germline. Trimming cost V 3 bases and J 3 bases; bases outside gene matches: 2. The CDR3 extends over 14 amino acids. This CDR3 is CASSEDRNYNEQFF. The CDR3 nucleotides read TGTGCCAGCAGTGAGGACAGGAACTACAATGAGCAGTTCTTC.

This clone was seen only a few times. The chain links TRBV9 to TRBJ1-6, with a tentative D call TRBD1 (6 bases). Trimming took off 4 bases at V and 4 bases at J, with 12 bases between the two ends. The length of the CDR3 is 15 residues. Germline CDR1 reads SGDLS; CDR2 reads YYNGEE. The CDR3 nucleotides are TGTGCCAGCAGCTTCCGGGACACATATAATTCACCCCTCCACTTT. Amino acid sequence: CASSFRDTYNSPLHF.

This sequence joins TRBV6-2 or TRBV6-3 and TRBJ1-5, with a tentative D call TRBD1 (5 bases). V lost 4 bases, J lost 2 bases, and 9 bases lay in between. Germline V gene sequence: CDR1 MNHEY, CDR2 SVGEGT. The CDR3 runs to 14 residues. In DNA form, the CDR3 reads TGTGCCAGCAGTTCGGGGGATGGCAATCAGCCCCAGCATTTT. Its protein is CASSSGDGNQPQHF.

This clone turned up a few times. The rearrangement links TRBV30 to TRBJ1-6, with 9 bases lining up with TRBD1. Germline CDR1 and CDR2: GTSNPN and SVGIG (reference sequence). CDR3 size: 16 residues. Trimming at V came to 3 bases and at J to 7 bases, leaving 10 bases not matched to a gene. CDR3 sequence (DNA): TGTGCCTGGAGGTTGAACAGGGGGCTAAGAAATTCACCCCTCCACTTT. Translating gives CAWRLNRGLRNSPLHF.

The V and J genes are TRBV28 and TRBJ2-5, with 9 bases identical to TRBD1. The CDR3 covers 15 residues. Germline-derived CDR1 and CDR2 are MDHEN and SYDVKM. Trimming cost V 4 bases and J 2 bases; bases outside gene matches: 5. The CDR3 reads CASSSGGQGQETQYF. DNA of the CDR3: TGTGCCAGCAGTTCGGGGGGACAGGGACAAGAGACCCAGTACTTC.

V and J are TRBV10-3 and TRBJ1-2; 8 nucleotides line up with TRBD1. Germline loops: CDR1 ENHRY, CDR2 SYGVKD. The trim removed 6 bases at V and 6 bases at J, leaving 3 bases unmatched. This CDR3 comprises 12 residues. CDR3 nucleotides: TGTGCCATCAGCTGGACAGGGCATGGCTACACCTTC. Its translation is CAISWTGHGYTF.

This clone occurred once. This chain connects TRBV6-1 to TRBJ1-6; D is uncertain. The CDR3 spans 18 residues. CDR1 MNHNS and CDR2 SASEGT come from the germline V gene. The V and J ends lost 1 base and 0 bases respectively, with 13 bases between them. CDR3 residues: CASSEERGSSSYNSPLHF. The DNA of the CDR3 is TGTGCCAGCAGTGAAGAGAGAGGGAGCAGCTCCTATAATTCACCCCTCCACTTT.

This clone was detected a few times. The chain has TRBV5-6 and TRBJ2-4; D perhaps matches TRBD1 (5 bases). The V and J ends lost 4 bases and 13 bases respectively, with 15 bases between them. CDR1 and CDR2 from the germline V gene are SGHDT and YYEEEE. This CDR3 comprises 12 residues. The CDR3 sequence: CASSATDSSQYF. The CDR3 DNA reads TGTGCCAGCAGCGCAACCGACAGCTCACAGTACTTC.

Ten or more counts support this clone. This chain links TRBV30 with TRBJ1-5; D is unresolved. Germline-derived CDR1 and CDR2 are GTSNPN and SVGIG (reference sequence). The V end lost 3 bases, the J end lost 0 bases, and 9 bases lay between the germline ends. The CDR3 runs to 14 residues. The CDR3 region has the DNA TGTGCCTGGAGCACAGATTATAGCAATCAGCCCCAGCATTTT. Protein product: CAWSTDYSNQPQHF.

The chain recombines TRBV5-1 with TRBJ2-5; TRBD1 matches 7 bases. The CDR3 is 14 residues long. Germline V CDR1 and CDR2: SGHRS, YFSETQ. The ends lost 3 bases at V and 5 bases at J; junction bases unmatched: 7. CDR3 in amino acids: CASSSPGTAETQYF. The CDR3 DNA reads as TGCGCCAGCAGCTCCCCGGGGACAGCGGAGACCCAGTACTTC.

The V and J genes are TRBV7-9 and TRBJ2-1; 7 bases match TRBD2. Germline CDR1 reads SEHNR; CDR2 reads FQNEAQ (reference sequence). This CDR3 has 15 amino acids. V shed 5 bases and J 10 bases; nucleotides not matched to a gene: 14. The CDR3 protein is CASSLYTSETSEQFF. As DNA, the CDR3 is TGTGCCAGCAGCCTTTACACTAGCGAGACGTCGGAGCAGTTCTTC.

This chain uses TRBV5-5 with TRBJ2-7, with 11 nucleotides matching TRBD2. The V gene end was trimmed by 3 bases and the J gene end by 3 bases; junction bases not matched to a gene: 5. The length of the CDR3 is 15 residues. The germline gives CDR1 SGHKS, CDR2 YYEKEE (reference sequence). In DNA form, the CDR3 reads TGTGCCAGCAGCTCGGGACTAGCGGAACACTACGAGCAGTACTTC. Translation gives CASSSGLAEHYEQYF.

The chain combines TRBV5-1 with TRBJ2-3; D gene unclear. Trimming left V 0 bases short and J 6 bases short, with 8 bases between. The germline gives CDR1 SGHRS, CDR2 YFSETQ. This CDR3 spans 13 amino acids. CDR3 amino acids: CASSLESPDTQYF. CDR3 DNA sequence: TGCGCCAGCAGCTTGGAGAGCCCCGATACGCAGTATTTT. The whole variable domain, filled in from reference TRBV5-1 and TRBJ2-3, reads KAGVTQTPRYLIKTRGQQVTLSCSPISGHRSVSWYQQTPGQGLQFLFEYFSETQRNKGNFPGRFSGRQFSNSRSEMNVSTLELGDSALYLCASSLESPDTQYFGPGTRLTVL.

V usage is TRBV4-2 and J usage is TRBJ2-5; 8 bases agree with TRBD2. After removal of 3 bases from V and 1 base from J, the junction contained 7 bases not matched to a gene. The germline CDR1 and CDR2 sequences are LGHNA and YNFKEQ. The CDR3 has 16 amino acids. CDR3 DNA sequence: TGTGCCAGCAGCCAGGGGGTAACTAGCGGCCAAGAGACCCAGTACTTC. As protein: CASSQGVTSGQETQYF.

The V gene is TRBV2, the J gene TRBJ2-1; TRBD2 matches 9 bases. CDR1 SNHLY and CDR2 FYNNEI come from the germline V gene. CDR3 length equals 14 residues. Germline trimming cut 6 bases from V and 6 bases from J; bases unmatched to any gene: 6. CDR3 loop: CASSETSGANEQFF. The CDR3 bases are TGTGCCAGCAGCGAGACTAGCGGAGCCAATGAGCAGTTCTTC.

The J gene is TRBJ2-7, the V gene TRBV3-1 (or the pseudogene TRBV3-2), with 11 bases fitting TRBD1. V shed 0 bases, J shed 2 bases, and the junction held 3 bases outside the gene matches. CDR1 LGHDT and CDR2 YNNKEL come from the germline V gene (reference sequence). This CDR3 is 16 amino acids long. The CDR3 DNA reads as TGTGCCAGCAGCCAAGATATGGGACAGGGGGCCTACGAGCAGTACTTC. Amino acid sequence: CASSQDMGQGAYEQYF.

The chain uses TRBV2 and TRBJ2-3, with D hard to call. The V gene's germline CDR1 is SNHLY and CDR2 FYNNEI. The CDR3 totals 14 residues. Between the trimmed V and J ends, which lost 1 base and 1 base, there was a span of 6 bases. CDR3 sequence: CASSEGGGTDTQYF. The CDR3 DNA is TGTGCCAGCAGTGAAGGCGGCGGCACAGATACGCAGTATTTT.

This chain uses TRBV2 with TRBJ1-5; possibly TRBD1 for D (6 bases). V was shortened by 4 bases and J by 6 bases, with 16 bases between the two germline ends. Germline lookup yields CDR1 SNHLY and CDR2 FYNNEI. The CDR3 is 15 residues long. This chain's CDR3 is CASSVGANPGQPQHF. In DNA form, the CDR3 reads TGTGCCAGCAGTGTGGGGGCCAACCCCGGTCAGCCCCAGCATTTT.

This clone was recorded once. The rearrangement uses TRBV6-2 or TRBV6-3 and TRBJ1-5; no definite D call. Trimming removed 0 bases from V and 2 bases from J, with 17 bases in between. The germline V gene encodes CDR1 MNHEY and CDR2 SVGEGT. CDR3 length: 18 residues. CDR3 in DNA: TGTGCCAGCAGTTACTCGAGAGGGAACCTATTTGGCAATCAGCCCCAGCATTTT. Amino acid sequence: CASSYSRGNLFGNQPQHF.